The rows below give T cell receptor beta chains drawn from one sample of a study of human T cells and chemical hapten exposure. TCRdb processed the RACE reads anew with MiXCR; each CDR3 protein has one entry. The sample yields over 300,000 distinct CDR3 sequences, about 5.1% seen once. The specimen comprised whole blood, sampled in connection with sensitization to the hapten diphenylcyclopropenone (DPC). These TCRs come from a woman in her 50s with alopecia areata. Some clones in this sample may be carry-over from other donors' samples. Each CDR3 is given with its conserved first and last residue. D genes are given only for firm matches. The listing skips clone size in some rows; elsewhere it reads once, few, many or a size class.

V gene,D gene,clone size,J gene,CDR3 length,CDR3 protein,CDR3 DNA
TRBV12-3/TRBV12-4,TRBD2,many,TRBJ2-1,15,CASSRTSGSRNEQFF,TGTGCCAGCAGTCGCACTAGCGGGAGTAGGAATGAGCAGTTCTTC
TRBV4-2,.,few,TRBJ2-7,15,CASSQAGPGSYEQYF,TGTGCCAGCAGCCAAGCGGGGCCGGGGTCCTACGAGCAGTACTTC
TRBV5-1,TRBD2,many,TRBJ2-1,15,CASRPGLAGVDEQFF,TGCGCCAGCAGACCGGGACTAGCGGGGGTTGATGAGCAGTTCTTC
TRBV29-1,.,many,TRBJ1-1,11,CSVNRDTEAFF,TGCAGCGTTAACCGGGACACTGAAGCTTTCTTT
TRBV9,TRBD2,many,TRBJ2-7,15,CASSVFPGGVYEQYF,TGTGCCAGCAGCGTTTTCCCGGGGGGGGTTTACGAGCAGTACTTC
TRBV28,.,many,TRBJ2-7,16,CASSSQGSGSGYEQYF,TGTGCCAGCAGTTCCCAGGGCAGCGGGTCGGGCTACGAGCAGTACTTC
TRBV6-5,.,many,TRBJ1-5,13,CASSWGVNQPQHF,TGTGCCAGCAGTTGGGGAGTAAATCAGCCCCAGCATTTT
TRBV24-1,.,few,TRBJ2-3,17,CATSDLLSAKETDTQYF,TGTGCCACCAGTGATTTGTTATCGGCCAAGGAGACAGATACGCAGTATTTT
TRBV4-1,.,few,TRBJ1-1,16,CASSLRGRSLNTEAFF,TGCGCCAGCAGCCTGCGGGGCCGGAGTTTGAACACTGAAGCTTTCTTT
TRBV24-1,TRBD1,.,TRBJ2-7,13,CATSDAGTGGQYF,TGTGCCACCAGTGATGCCGGGACAGGGGGCCAGTACTTC
TRBV12-3/TRBV12-4,TRBD1,few,TRBJ1-1,14,CASRDRAMNTEAFF,TGTGCCAGCAGAGACAGGGCCATGAACACTGAAGCTTTCTTT
TRBV14,.,few,TRBJ2-5,11,CASSARGTQYF,TGTGCCAGCAGCGCTCGTGGGACCCAGTACTTC
TRBV6-1,.,.,TRBJ2-3,15,CASSGNGLSTDTQYF,TGTGCCAGCAGTGGGAATGGGCTTAGCACAGATACGCAGTATTTT
TRBV27,.,many,TRBJ2-2,14,CASKWTANTGELFF,TGTGCCAGCAAATGGACAGCCAACACCGGGGAGCTGTTTTTT
TRBV20-1,.,many,TRBJ1-2,11,CSARAGYGYTF,TGCAGTGCTAGAGCGGGCTATGGCTACACCTTC
TRBV4-2,.,few,TRBJ2-3,15,CASSQVTETTDTQYF,TGTGCCAGCAGCCAAGTTACGGAGACCACAGATACGCAGTATTTT
TRBV6-5,TRBD1,many,TRBJ2-5,15,CASSYGDRDLETQYF,TGTGCCAGCAGTTACGGGGACAGGGACTTAGAGACCCAGTACTTC
TRBV3-1,.,many,TRBJ1-1,12,CASSQFTGEAFF,TGTGCCAGCAGCCAATTTACAGGGGAAGCTTTCTTT
TRBV5-1,TRBD2,.,TRBJ2-7,13,CASSLESRRGGYF,TGCGCCAGCAGCTTGGAATCCCGCCGGGGGGGGTACTTC
TRBV28,.,few,TRBJ1-1,12,CATRYPNTEAFF,TGTGCCACCCGTTACCCCAACACTGAAGCTTTCTTT
TRBV11-2,TRBD1,.,TRBJ2-7,18,CASSLDHRLRGPNYEQYF,TGTGCCAGCAGCTTAGATCACCGACTGAGGGGGCCCAACTACGAGCAGTACTTC
TRBV9,.,few,TRBJ1-3,14,CASSGRDSGDTIYF,TGTGCCAGCAGCGGAAGGGACTCGGGAGACACCATATATTTT
TRBV10-1,.,many,TRBJ2-7,15,CASNSPRTSQYEQYF,TGCGCCAGCAATTCACCTAGGACATCACAATACGAGCAGTACTTC
TRBV7-6,.,many,TRBJ2-1,12,CASSEPGRQQFF,TGTGCCAGCAGCGAACCGGGACGCCAGCAGTTCTTC
TRBV28,TRBD2,.,TRBJ2-7,13,CASTRAGRYEQYF,TGTGCCAGCACGCGAGCGGGAAGGTACGAGCAGTACTTC
TRBV9,TRBD2,few,TRBJ2-1,16,CASSHPPAGAINEQFF,TGTGCCAGCAGCCACCCCCCAGCGGGGGCGATCAATGAGCAGTTCTTC
TRBV29-1,.,few,TRBJ2-7,17,CSVEGALEGGSSYEQYF,TGCAGCGTTGAAGGGGCGTTAGAGGGAGGCAGCTCCTACGAGCAGTACTTC
TRBV12-3/TRBV12-4,.,few,TRBJ2-1,14,CASRSLLGENEQFF,TGTGCCAGCAGGTCCTTGTTAGGAGAAAATGAGCAGTTCTTC
TRBV18,.,.,TRBJ1-2,15,CASSPLPPGNHGYTF,TGTGCCAGCTCACCCCTGCCTCCGGGGAATCATGGCTACACCTTC
TRBV5-1,.,.,TRBJ2-7,13,CASSGASSYEQYF,TGCGCCAGCAGCGGCGCCTCAAGCTACGAGCAGTACTTC
TRBV5-1,.,many,TRBJ2-1,13,CASSLDRYNEQFF,TGCGCCAGCAGCTTGGATCGATACAATGAGCAGTTCTTC
TRBV14,.,.,TRBJ2-6,16,CASSQDQGSGANVLTF,TGTGCCAGCAGCCAAGACCAAGGCTCTGGGGCCAACGTCCTGACTTTC
TRBV7-2,.,few,TRBJ2-7,17,CASSRLSGTSFPHEQYF,TGTGCCAGCAGCAGACTCTCCGGGACCTCGTTCCCCCACGAGCAGTACTTC
TRBV10-3,.,many,TRBJ2-6,14,CAISVEPGANVLTF,TGTGCCATCAGTGTAGAGCCTGGGGCCAACGTCCTGACTTTC
TRBV3-1,TRBD1,few,TRBJ1-6,13,CASSTTGVSPLHF,TGTGCCAGCAGCACAACAGGGGTTTCACCCCTCCACTTT
TRBV5-6,.,many,TRBJ1-1,12,CASSSKPGAAFF,TGTGCCAGCAGCTCTAAACCAGGGGCGGCTTTCTTT
TRBV13,.,many,TRBJ2-3,14,CASSLRLEADTQYF,TGTGCCAGCAGCTTAAGGCTAGAGGCAGATACGCAGTATTTT
TRBV4-1,.,.,TRBJ2-1,11,CASSSDAEQFF,TGCGCCAGCAGCTCCGACGCTGAGCAGTTCTTC
TRBV5-4,TRBD2,.,TRBJ2-1,16,CASSLGLTSGINEQFF,TGTGCCAGCAGCTTGGGATTGACTAGCGGGATCAATGAGCAGTTCTTC
TRBV5-1,TRBD1,few,TRBJ2-5,16,CASSDRGAGPGETQYF,TGCGCCAGCAGCGACAGGGGGGCAGGGCCGGGAGAGACCCAGTACTTC
TRBV2,.,few,TRBJ2-3,14,CASSDGQFTDTQYF,TGTGCCAGCAGTGATGGACAGTTCACAGATACGCAGTATTTT
TRBV6-6,.,many,TRBJ2-3,14,CASRPDPSADTQYF,TGTGCCAGCAGACCCGACCCTTCAGCAGATACGCAGTATTTT
TRBV5-5,.,many,TRBJ2-3,15,CASSLSTASTDTQYF,TGTGCCAGCAGCTTGAGCACAGCGAGCACAGATACGCAGTATTTT
TRBV12-3/TRBV12-4,TRBD2,many,TRBJ2-5,14,CASSLAGVSETQYF,TGTGCCAGCAGTCTAGCGGGAGTTTCAGAGACCCAGTACTTC